This TCR beta chain was captured by sequencing in a study of identical twins. The table lists this clonotype with many counts. TCRdb re-derived calls from the 5' RACE reads in MiXCR, one entry per CDR3 protein. In the table there are 260,000 or so distinct CDR3 sequences, 7.5% of which are singletons. This sample was shared with a second study, whose subject was yellow fever vaccine responses in identical twins.

Sequencing used CD8+ T cells sorted from blood. The receptor was isolated from a woman between 18 and 30 years old in good health.

The CDR3 protein is CASSLADSSGNTIYF. The CDR3 bases are TGCGCCAGCAGCTTGGCGGACAGCTCTGGAAACACCATATATTTT. The rearrangement joins TRBV5-1 to TRBJ1-3, with D perhaps TRBD1 (6 bases). In germline, CDR1 is SGHRS, CDR2 YFSETQ. The CDR3 totals 15 residues. V lost 0 bases, J lost 0 bases, and 7 bases lay in between.